Here is one T cell receptor beta chain with its context. These data originate in a study of blood T cell repertoires in COVID-19. Study at large: COVID-19 samples from acute and convalescent phases originated in the United States, Italy and Spain.

The study recruited people aged roughly 18 to 100 years across around 23 US areas. Participants were placed into cohorts based on the clinical history they reported. Either two negative PCRs, clearance, or symptom resolution qualified Cohort 3 donors as recovered. Germline V gene lookup returns CDR1 SGDLS and CDR2 YYNGEE. The germline V and J ends were trimmed by 4 bases and 3 bases, with 16 bases remaining between them. CDR3 size: 15 residues. Clones were read by immunoSEQ multiplex PCR, and TCRdb kept only the in-frame ones, dropping some. The table records roughly 380,000 clones, about 90% of them present only once.

Sequencing input: PBMCs or T cells enriched from blood (not recorded which). The receptor's source is a man aged 25-45 years who had recovered from COVID-19. The rearrangement uses TRBV9 and TRBJ1-2; D remains unclear. The CDR3 coding sequence is TGTGCCAGCAGCTCCCGACATGCGGGAGACTATGGCTACACCTTC. This codes for CASSSRHAGDYGYTF.